The present TCR beta chain was sequenced within a study of shared clonotypes between healthy human individuals. For the study at large: The study used three CD4 naive, three CD4 memory, two CD8 naive and one CD8 memory plate per donor. General study results and limits: Naive subsets typically showed greater estimated richness than memory subsets. The rarefaction results pointed to incomplete sorted-subset sequencing despite large depth.

Germline CDR1 and CDR2: LNHDA and SQIVND (reference sequence). Trimming stripped 3 bases from V and 4 bases from J, with 9 bases between. The CDR3 covers 13 residues. To note about this clone: Its antigen is still unknown.

Assay used: immunoSEQ multiplex PCR; TCRdb lists only in-frame clones, some missing. The data contain about 320,000 clones, around 87% of them singletons. The rearrangement uses TRBV19 and TRBJ1-1; the D is unclear. This TCR was sampled from a man in his late teens or twenties in good health. The source material was memory CD8+ T cells sorted from blood. Subset denoted: CD45RO+ cells pooled with CCR7-negative TemRA cells. The CDR3 DNA reads TGTGCCAGTAGTATCGGGTTGGGCACTGAAGCTTTCTTT. The encoded protein is CASSIGLGTEAFF.